These T cell receptor beta chains were read from a single sample in a study of blood T cell repertoires in COVID-19. Measured with immunoSEQ multiplex PCR; TCRdb has only the in-frame clones, and not every one. The sample has roughly 200,000 clones, over 75% seen once. What was sequenced was peripheral blood. These receptors all come from a man aged 45 to 65 with acute or convalescent COVID-19. The conserved cysteine and the conserved F or W are not part of the CDR3 here. A D gene is named only where the DNA matches it firmly. A row's size may be missing; if present it is once, few, many or a size class.

>TRBJ1-1|NA|15|NA|TRBV28
ASSLWGAREMNTEAF
>TRBJ1-1|TRBD1|16|NA|TRBV10-2
ASSGGGQGTTPNTEAF
>TRBJ2-3|NA|12|once|TRBV9
ASSVGGAADTQY
>TRBJ2-2|TRBD2|13|NA|TRBV7-2
ASSLVAGGAGELF
>TRBJ1-5|NA|15|NA|TRBV10-1
ASSEAQRRHSNQPQH
>TRBJ2-2|TRBD1|14|once|TRBV6-5
ASSYSVTGVTGELF
>TRBJ2-2|TRBD1|15|once|TRBV5-6
ASTTAGTGDSTGELF
>TRBJ1-2|TRBD1|12|NA|TRBV28
ASIPLDRNYGYT
>TRBJ1-4|TRBD1|16|NA|TRBV23-1
ASSQPGQGGKGNEKLF
>TRBJ2-3|NA|12|NA|TRBV5-1
ASSSPDSTDTQY
>TRBJ2-1|TRBD2|13|NA|TRBV7-9
ASGLAGGRGNEQF
>TRBJ2-3|TRBD1|12|NA|TRBV7-3
ASSVDRVADTQY
>TRBJ1-5|NA|14|NA|TRBV12-5
ASGLGRGVLDQPQH
>TRBJ2-1|TRBD1|15|NA|TRBV19
ASRRTGGLSSYNEQF
>TRBJ2-5|TRBD2|14|NA|TRBV7-2
ASSPGLAGEIETQY
>TRBJ2-1|NA|13|NA|TRBV19
ATPYTGDPYNEQF
>TRBJ2-2|TRBD1|13|NA|TRBV5-1
ASSFGQGVGGELF
>TRBJ2-2|TRBD1|15|NA|TRBV5-4
ASSSGQGTGTGWELF
>TRBJ1-5|TRBD1|13|NA|TRBV6-1
ASSEWTGVNQPQH
>TRBJ2-1|NA|12|NA|TRBV4-1
ASSQVLGYNEQF
>TRBJ2-2|NA|14|NA|TRBV18
ASSPIRTENTGELF
>TRBJ1-2|NA|13|few|TRBV6-4
ASSRESGFNYGYT
>TRBJ2-1|NA|13|NA|TRBV7-2
ASSLLATSYNEQF
>TRBJ2-4|NA|14|NA|TRBV7-9
ASSFIHISAKNIQY
>TRBJ2-1|NA|14|NA|TRBV6-5
ASSYSWGPSYNEQF
>TRBJ1-1|TRBD1|13|NA|TRBV27
ASSQGTAPGSEAF
>TRBJ2-1|TRBD1|15|NA|TRBV19
ASSPRTGLHSYNEQF
>TRBJ2-7|TRBD2|10|NA|TRBV11-2
ASSMGGYEQY
>TRBJ2-1|TRBD2|10|NA|TRBV2
ASNLAGDQQF
>TRBJ2-1|TRBD2|11|NA|TRBV9
ASSVAGGVEQF
>TRBJ1-2|TRBD1|12|NA|TRBV7-2
ASSLGQGDYGYT
>TRBJ2-5|NA|13|NA|TRBV28
ASSLPSPGAETQY
>TRBJ2-3|NA|12|NA|TRBV28
ASSKAGSTDTQY
>TRBJ2-2|NA|13|once|TRBV6-5
ASSQGPRDTGELF
>TRBJ2-1|TRBD2|14|NA|TRBV5-4
ATSPGGLSSYNEQF
>TRBJ2-1|NA|13|NA|TRBV19
ASSFIASSYNEQF
>TRBJ2-3|TRBD2|14|NA|TRBV5-1
ASSLGVGGKADTQY
>TRBJ2-1|NA|13|NA|TRBV7-2
ASSLDPGAYNEQF
>TRBJ1-5|NA|16|NA|TRBV27
ASSLKAMGGAVNQPQH
>TRBJ2-1|NA|13|NA|TRBV18
ASSPASGYYNEQF
>TRBJ2-3|TRBD2|14|NA|TRBV3-1/TRBV3-2
ASSQDGGGRTDTQY
>TRBJ2-2|TRBD2|14|NA|TRBV19
ASTDAAGGYTGELF
>TRBJ2-4|NA|16|NA|TRBV5-8
ASSLEFRAPQAKNIQY
>TRBJ2-2|TRBD2|14|NA|TRBV5-1
ASSFRTSANTGELF
>TRBJ2-2|NA|13|NA|TRBV6-6
ASSYSISGTGELF
>TRBJ1-6|TRBD1|14|once|TRBV6-5
ASSYSGTGGNSPLH
>TRBJ1-6|NA|11|NA|TRBV7-2
SSGDQPNSPLH